The next 22 T cell receptor beta chains were all read from a single sample in a study of blood T cell repertoires in COVID-19. Sequencing was performed with immunoSEQ multiplex PCR; in TCRdb, only in-frame clones are kept and a portion is missing. The table lists over 100,000 clones, 82% of them singletons. The specimen sequenced was peripheral blood. These receptors came from a man aged 65-85 years with acute or convalescent COVID-19.

J is TRBJ2-7 and V is TRBV28, with 7 bases that match TRBD1. The trim removed 4 bases at V and 5 bases at J, leaving 8 bases unmatched. Germline V gene data show CDR1 as MDHEN and CDR2 as SYDVKM. This CDR3 region has 14 residues. CDR3 residues: CASSSGTALNEQYF. The CDR3 DNA reads TGTGCCAGCAGTTCCGGGACAGCTCTAAACGAGCAGTACTTC.

The chain couples TRBV28 to TRBJ1-2; D unclear. The CDR3 runs 12 residues. Germline lookup yields CDR1 MDHEN and CDR2 SYDVKM. Trimming removed 7 bases from V and 8 bases from J, with 14 bases in between. CDR3 residues: CASTGNAQGYTF. CDR3 nucleotides: TGTGCCAGCACCGGGAACGCCCAGGGCTACACCTTC.

The chain couples TRBV18 to TRBJ2-1, with 9 positions matching TRBD1. Germline V CDR1 and CDR2: KGHSH, LQKENI. This CDR3 has 15 amino acids. J was trimmed by 4 bases and V by 4 bases; bases with no gene match: 5. The CDR3 DNA reads TGTGCCAGCTCACTCCGGGACAGGGAGTACAATGAGCAGTTCTTC. Translation: CASSLRDREYNEQFF.

The chain carries TRBV9 and TRBJ2-7; 7 nucleotides line up with TRBD2. The CDR3 spans 15 residues. Germline assignment: CDR1 SGDLS and CDR2 YYNGEE. V dropped 3 bases and J dropped 6; count of bases not matched to a gene: 12. Written as DNA, the CDR3 is TGTGCCAGCAGCGCCTCGGGGGGTAGGGTGACCGAGCAGTACTTC. Translating it yields CASSASGGRVTEQYF.

The J gene is TRBJ1-1, the V gene TRBV30; a possible D gene is TRBD1 (5 bases). Between the trimmed V and J ends, which lost 1 base and 3 bases, there was a span of 12 bases. The germline V gene has CDR1 GTSNPN and CDR2 SVGIG (reference sequence). CDR3 size: 14 residues. CDR3 in DNA: TGTGCCTGGAGTGGAACCAAGGGGTACACTGAAGCTTTCTTT. Its protein product is CAWSGTKGYTEAFF.

The chain employs TRBV27 and TRBJ1-4, with unresolved D. Germline V CDR1 and CDR2: MNHEY, SMNVEV (reference sequence). The CDR3 totals 17 residues. Between the trimmed V and J ends, which lost 2 bases and 0 bases, there was a span of 13 bases. The CDR3 here is CASSLHRGGSTNEKLFF. The CDR3 nucleotides read TGTGCCAGCAGTTTACATCGGGGTGGGTCAACTAATGAAAAACTGTTTTTT.

This chain joins TRBV19 and TRBJ2-1; the match to TRBD2 covers 12 bases. V lost 1 base and J lost 8; bases outside the gene matches: 3. The CDR3 has 15 residues. CDR1 and CDR2 from the germline V gene are LNHDA and SQIVND (reference sequence). The CDR3: CASSIVSSGRDEQFF. CDR3 nucleotides: TGTGCCAGTAGTATAGTGTCTAGCGGGAGGGATGAGCAGTTCTTC.

This clone was seen many times. V is TRBV10-1 and J is TRBJ2-2; D possibly corresponds to TRBD1 (6 bases). There are 15 residues in the CDR3. Germline CDR1 WNHNN, CDR2 SYGVQD (reference sequence). V shed 4 bases and J shed 2 bases, with 11 bases lying between them. For the CDR3, the DNA is TGCGCCAGCAGTGTGTCCAGGGGTAACACCGGGGAGCTGTTTTTT. This gives the protein CASSVSRGNTGELFF.

The CDR3 sequence is CAWRDQQGLRGNTIYF. CDR3 in DNA: TGTGCCTGGAGGGACCAACAGGGGCTGAGAGGAAACACCATATATTTT. The chain combines TRBV30 with TRBJ1-3, with 7 bases aligning to TRBD1. Trimming at V came to 3 bases and at J to 4 bases, leaving 12 bases not matched to a gene. Germline-derived CDR1 and CDR2 are GTSNPN and SVGIG (reference sequence). There are 16 residues in the CDR3. The variable domain in full, completed from reference TRBV30 and TRBJ1-3, reads SQTIHQWPATLVQPVGSPLSLECTVEGTSNPNLYWYRQAAGRGLQLLFYSVGIGQISSEVPQNLSASRPQDRQFILSSKKLLLSDSGFYLCAWRDQQGLRGNTIYFGEGSWLTVV.

This rearrangement joins TRBV3-1 (or the pseudogene TRBV3-2) to TRBJ2-1; 11 nucleotides match TRBD2. The CDR3 contains 16 residues. Germline lookup yields CDR1 LGHDT and CDR2 YNNKEL (reference sequence). With V trimmed by 0 bases and J by 9 bases, 7 bases remained unmatched. CDR3 sequence: CASSQDVLAGESEQFF. In DNA form, the CDR3 reads TGTGCCAGCAGCCAAGATGTACTAGCGGGAGAATCTGAGCAGTTCTTC.

J is TRBJ1-1 and V is TRBV6-5; 8 bases are a match to TRBD1. From germline, CDR1 is MNHEY and CDR2 SVGAGI. The CDR3 runs 13 residues. Germline trimming cut 8 bases from V and 0 bases from J; bases unmatched to any gene: 2. This CDR3 is CASGTGMNTEAFF. CDR3 coding DNA: TGTGCCAGCGGGACAGGCATGAACACTGAAGCTTTCTTT.

This chain uses TRBV3-1 (or the pseudogene TRBV3-2) with TRBJ1-1; D is unclear. The CDR3 covers 15 residues. CDR1 is LGHDT, CDR2 YNNKEL, per germline (reference sequence). V was clipped by 4 bases and J by 0 bases, with 12 bases between them. Here the CDR3 DNA reads TGTGCCAGCAGCCCTGGGCCCGGGATGAACACTGAAGCTTTCTTT. Translated, it gives CASSPGPGMNTEAFF.

The chain carries TRBV30 and TRBJ2-3, with TRBD1 identical over 7 bases. CDR1 and CDR2 (germline): GTSNPN, SVGIG (reference sequence). J lost 4 bases, V lost 6 bases, and 7 bases had no gene match. The CDR3 totals 13 residues. Here the CDR3 reads CACRGWGADTQYF. DNA for the CDR3: TGTGCCTGCAGGGGGTGGGGCGCAGATACGCAGTATTTT.

The chain is built from TRBV19 and TRBJ1-2, with D maybe TRBD1 (6 bases). V lost 6 bases, J lost 2 bases, and 13 bases lay in between. This CDR3 has 14 amino acids. Germline V gene lookup returns CDR1 LNHDA and CDR2 SQIVND (reference sequence). CDR3 nucleotides: TGTGCCAGTAGACGGGAGGGGGTCAACTATGGCTACACCTTC. This translates into CASRREGVNYGYTF. Based on the CDR3 plus reference TRBV19 and TRBJ1-2, the full variable domain is DGGITQSPKYLFRKEGQNVTLSCEQNLNHDAMYWYRQDPGQGLRLIYYSQIVNDFQKGDIAEGYSVSREKKESFPLTVTSAQKNPTAFYLCASRREGVNYGYTFGSGTRLTVV.

The V call is TRBV7-8, the J call TRBJ1-4, with TRBD1 identical over 8 bases. Trimming cost V 5 bases and J 8 bases; bases outside gene matches: 7. CDR1 and CDR2 (germline): SGHVS, FQNEAQ. This CDR3 has 14 amino acids. This CDR3 is CASSPAGGREKLFF. In DNA form, the CDR3 reads TGTGCCAGCAGCCCTGCAGGGGGCAGGGAAAAACTGTTTTTT.

V gene TRBV2 combines with J gene TRBJ1-4, with TRBD1 identical over 7 bases. The CDR3 extends over 15 amino acids. The V and J ends lost 3 bases and 1 base, in that order; junction bases with no gene match: 2. In germline, CDR1 is SNHLY, CDR2 FYNNEI. The CDR3, as DNA: TGTGCCAGCAGTGATCAGGGGGGAACTAATGAAAAACTGTTTTTT. This encodes CASSDQGGTNEKLFF.

The chain recombines TRBV28 with TRBJ2-2; D perhaps matches TRBD1 (6 bases). Germline V CDR1 and CDR2: MDHEN, SYDVKM. V gave up 1 base and J gave up 2 bases, with 8 bases separating them. CDR3 length equals 15 residues. CDR3 sequence reads: CASSLLGQNTGELFF. CDR3 nucleotides: TGTGCCAGCAGTTTATTGGGACAAAACACCGGGGAGCTGTTTTTT.

CDR3 residues: CASSYSSREDQPQHF. CDR3 nucleotides: TGTGCCAGCAGTTACTCGAGCAGGGAGGACCAGCCCCAGCATTTT. This sequence joins TRBV6-2 or TRBV6-3 and TRBJ1-5; D might be TRBD1 (5 bases). The germline CDR1 and CDR2 sequences are MNHEY and SVGEGT. Trimming stripped 0 bases from V and 7 bases from J, with 13 bases between. The CDR3 covers 15 residues.

The rearrangement uses TRBV5-6 and TRBJ1-2; 8 bases match TRBD1. CDR3 length equals 15 residues. Germline V CDR1 and CDR2: SGHDT, YYEEEE. V was pared by 2 bases and J by 6 bases, with 9 bases of the junction left unmatched. The CDR3 loop reads CASSLGGRGLDGYTF. The CDR3 coding sequence is TGTGCCAGCAGCTTAGGTGGCAGGGGGCTTGATGGCTACACCTTC.

This sequence joins TRBV9 and TRBJ1-1; TRBD1 might be the D (6 bases). The CDR3 covers 14 residues. Germline V CDR1 and CDR2: SGDLS, YYNGEE. The V gene lost 4 bases and the J gene lost 1 base, with 11 bases spanning the gap. CDR3 DNA sequence: TGTGCCAGCAGCCCTCAGACAGGGAACACTGAAGCTTTCTTT. Translated, it gives CASSPQTGNTEAFF.

The rearrangement joins TRBV5-1 to TRBJ2-3; TRBD1 is a possible D gene (6 bases). The V and J ends lost 4 bases and 1 base respectively, with 10 bases between them. The CDR3 spans 14 residues. Germline V gives CDR1 SGHRS, CDR2 YFSETQ. CDR3 DNA sequence: TGCGCCAGCAGCCGACAGGAGGGCACAGATACGCAGTATTTT. Its translation: CASSRQEGTDTQYF.

To note about this clone: Other nucleotide sequences from this sample produce the same CDR3. The chain links TRBV3-1 (or the pseudogene TRBV3-2) to TRBJ1-2, with a possible D match to TRBD1 (6 bases). There are 13 residues in the CDR3. The V end lost 3 bases, the J end lost 4 bases, and 9 bases lay between the germline ends. Germline values: CDR1 LGHDT, CDR2 YNNKEL (reference sequence). The CDR3 loop reads CASSQTGTYGYTF. CDR3 bases: TGTGCCAGCAGCCAGACAGGAACCTATGGCTACACCTTC.